This T cell receptor (beta chain) was recorded in a study of cytomegalovirus exposure and HLA in healthy donors. As regards this clone: The target antigen is unknown.

The donors were part of the 120-subject validation cohort, which stood apart from the roughly 670-subject first cohort. Per the germline V gene, CDR1 is MDHEN and CDR2 is SYDVKM. The CDR3 loop spans 13 amino acids. V gave up 5 bases and J gave up 3 bases, with 11 bases separating them. Study-level points and caveats: Subsequent analysis of the approximately 110 validation repertoires found a tendency for first-cohort TCR clusters to co-occur. Rarity held for most TCR sequences, but there were some public TCRs that occurred in many donors. Reportedly, cytomegalovirus status was diagnosed with high sensitivity and specificity.

Repertoires were generated with immunoSEQ multiplex PCR, while TCRdb's copy carries only in-frame clones and drops some. The sample consists of 300,000 to 450,000 clones, 86% of them appearing once. This receptor was identified in a woman younger than 35 in good health and CMV-seronegative. The chain combines TRBV28 with TRBJ2-7; D call uncertain. Source material: PBMCs. CDR3 amino acids: CASSPRRGYEQYF. DNA for the CDR3: TGTGCCAGCAGTCCACGACGAGGCTACGAGCAGTACTTC.